Listed here is a single T cell receptor beta chain. This sample is part of a study of blood T cell repertoires in COVID-19. The wider study: COVID-19 samples, acute and convalescent, were from the United States, Italy and Spain.

Germline loops: CDR1 SGHTA, CDR2 FQGTGA. This CDR3 contains 14 residues. The ends lost 6 bases at V and 7 bases at J; junction bases unmatched: 4. Produced via immunoSEQ multiplex PCR; TCRdb's table is partial and in-frame only. The sample lists about 270,000 clones, about 88% occurring once. Donors in Cohort 3 who had recovered were those with two negative PCRs, healthcare professional clearance, or resolution of their symptoms. The origin of this receptor is a woman aged 50 to 60 who had recovered from COVID-19. What was sequenced was PBMCs or T cells enriched from blood (not recorded which). The chain is built from TRBV7-3 and TRBJ2-2; 11 positions match TRBD2. The CDR3 protein is CASRLAGEIGELFF. Written as DNA, the CDR3 is TGTGCCAGCAGACTAGCGGGAGAGATCGGGGAGCTGTTTTTT.